A single sample is the source of the 17 T cell receptor beta chains below, sequenced in a study of early stage breast cancer tumors. Clones were read by immunoSEQ multiplex PCR, and TCRdb kept only the in-frame ones, dropping some. The sample lists 25,000 to 30,000 clones; about 60% were seen once. The material sequenced was breast tumor tissue. Receptors were obtained from a person aged 45 to 60 with breast cancer.

This chain joins TRBV27 and TRBJ2-5; D unresolved. CDR1 and CDR2 (germline): MNHEY, SMNVEV (reference sequence). Trimming left V 5 bases short and J 5 bases short, with 9 bases between. The CDR3 has 12 residues. The CDR3 here is CASSTVQETQYF. CDR3 bases: TGTGCCAGCAGTACCGTCCAGGAGACCCAGTACTTC.

This chain connects TRBV9 to TRBJ2-3; a possible D gene is TRBD2 (6 bases). CDR3 size: 14 residues. Germline-derived CDR1 and CDR2 are SGDLS and YYNGEE. The V gene lost 4 bases and the J gene lost 5 bases, with 14 bases spanning the gap. The CDR3 is CASSLRDSIDTQYF. CDR3 in DNA: TGTGCCAGCAGCCTCCGGGACTCTATAGATACGCAGTATTTT.

This chain links TRBV19 with TRBJ1-2; D unclear. V was trimmed by 2 bases and J by 0 bases, leaving 13 bases between them. The germline V gene has CDR1 LNHDA and CDR2 SQIVND (reference sequence). The CDR3 is 16 residues long. The CDR3 spells CASSIRGDLTNYGYTF. Here the CDR3 DNA reads TGTGCCAGTAGTATAAGAGGAGACCTTACTAACTATGGCTACACCTTC.

V is TRBV5-6 and J is TRBJ2-5; 12 positions agree with TRBD2. Germline trimming cut 6 bases from V and 7 bases from J; bases unmatched to any gene: 4. The CDR3 covers 13 residues. CDR1 and CDR2 (germline): SGHDT, YYEEEE. CDR3: CASTSGREGTQYF. Here the CDR3 DNA reads TGTGCCAGCACTAGCGGGAGGGAAGGGACCCAGTACTTC.

Only a few counts were recorded for this clone. V and J are TRBV19 and TRBJ2-1; 13 bases map to TRBD2. The CDR3 totals 17 residues. From germline, CDR1 is LNHDA and CDR2 SQIVND (reference sequence). V was clipped by 3 bases and J by 2 bases; unmatched bases: 4. For the CDR3, the DNA is TGTGCCAGTAGTATCAGGACTAGCGGGAGCACCTACAATGAGCAGTTCTTC. Its protein is CASSIRTSGSTYNEQFF.

The table lists this clone with a few counts. The V gene is TRBV18, the J gene TRBJ2-3, with a possible D match to TRBD2 (6 bases). The CDR3 has 13 residues. Germline loops: CDR1 KGHSH, CDR2 LQKENI. Trimming cost V 3 bases and J 6 bases, with 10 bases left between them. CDR3: CASSPGSGDTQYF. Written as DNA, the CDR3 is TGTGCCAGCTCACCCGGGAGCGGGGATACGCAGTATTTT.

Regarding this clone: A read error may produce the germline difference seen at one junction end. The chain joins TRBV5-1 to TRBJ2-1, with 11 nucleotides matching TRBD2. The germline V gene encodes CDR1 SGHRS and CDR2 YFSETQ. The CDR3 consists of 13 residues. CDR3 loop: CASSLNSGRVGVF. CDR3 DNA sequence: TGCGCCAGCAGCTTGAATAGCGGGAGGGTAGGGGTCTTC.

This clone came up a few times. The genes are TRBV6-5 and TRBJ1-2, with D possibly being TRBD1 (6 bases). CDR1 is MNHEY, CDR2 SVGAGI, per germline. The V gene lost 4 bases and the J gene lost 3 bases, with 12 bases spanning the gap. The CDR3 is 14 amino acids. DNA for the CDR3: TGTGCCAGCAGTTTCCTTACAGGGTACTATGGCTACACCTTC. Translating it yields CASSFLTGYYGYTF.

The chain links TRBV27 to TRBJ2-7; D ambiguous. Germline values: CDR1 MNHEY, CDR2 SMNVEV (reference sequence). Trimming took 5 bases from V and 2 from J, leaving 10 bases between them. The CDR3 is 13 amino acids. In DNA, the CDR3 is TGTGCCAGCAGTCCAAGAGGCCCCTACGAGCAGTACTTC. Translating gives CASSPRGPYEQYF.

V and J are TRBV5-6 and TRBJ1-1, with D maybe TRBD1 (6 bases). The CDR3 is 13 residues long. CDR1 is SGHDT, CDR2 YYEEEE, per germline. With 5 bases removed from V and 1 base from J, the gap between germline ends came to 9 bases. In DNA, the CDR3 is TGTGCCAGCAGGCGGACAGCGAACACTGAAGCTTTCTTT. Its translation: CASRRTANTEAFF.

This clone was counted a single time. The gene calls are TRBV4-3 and TRBJ2-4; a weak D match, TRBD1 (6 bases). Germline-derived CDR1 and CDR2 are LGHNA and YSLEER. The CDR3 sequence is 14 residues long. V dropped 3 bases and J dropped 4 bases, with 10 bases sitting between them. This chain's CDR3 is CASSHLQGKNIQYF. DNA for the CDR3: TGCGCCAGCAGCCATCTACAGGGAAAAAACATTCAGTACTTC.

The chain combines TRBV7-9 with TRBJ2-1; TRBD1 matches at 9 bases. Trimming at V came to 7 bases and at J to 4 bases, leaving 8 bases not matched to a gene. Germline CDR1 and CDR2: SEHNR and FQNEAQ (reference sequence). The CDR3 covers 15 residues. The DNA of the CDR3 is TGTGCCAGCATTCGGGACAGGGTGCCTTACAATGAGCAGTTCTTC. Residues: CASIRDRVPYNEQFF.

V is TRBV5-1 and J is TRBJ2-1, with 8 bases identical to TRBD2. V lost 2 bases, J lost 0 bases, and 7 bases stayed unmatched. The germline CDR1 and CDR2 sequences are SGHRS and YFSETQ. This CDR3 is built from 17 residues. CDR3 coding DNA: TGCGCCAGCAGCTTTCGACTAGCGAGTAGCTCCTACAATGAGCAGTTCTTC. Translation: CASSFRLASSSYNEQFF. The complete variable domain, with remaining parts taken from reference TRBV5-1 and TRBJ2-1, reads KAGVTQTPRYLIKTRGQQVTLSCSPISGHRSVSWYQQTPGQGLQFLFEYFSETQRNKGNFPGRFSGRQFSNSRSEMNVSTLELGDSALYLCASSFRLASSSYNEQFFGPGTRLTVL.

The rearrangement uses TRBV15 and TRBJ2-1; D tentatively reads TRBD1 or TRBD2 (5 bases each). V was pared by 3 bases and J by 6 bases, with 21 bases between. This CDR3 comprises 17 residues. CDR1 and CDR2 from the germline V gene are LNHNV and YYDKDF (reference sequence). In nucleotides, the CDR3 is TGTGCCACCAGCAGGGCACAGGTAAACCTAGCCGGCAATGAGCAGTTCTTC. Encoded protein: CATSRAQVNLAGNEQFF.

The chain uses TRBV5-1 and TRBJ2-2; a weak D match, TRBD2 (7 bases). V was clipped by 0 bases and J by 6 bases, with 15 bases between them. The CDR3 runs to 16 residues. Germline CDR1 SGHRS, CDR2 YFSETQ. CDR3 loop: CASSLADRGASGELFF. CDR3 bases: TGCGCCAGCAGCTTGGCCGATCGGGGGGCATCCGGGGAGCTGTTTTTT.

The chain links TRBV9 to TRBJ1-5, with a weak D call TRBD1 (6 bases). V was clipped by 3 bases and J by 7 bases, with 11 bases between them. The CDR3 is made up of 13 amino acids. Germline CDR1 reads SGDLS; CDR2 reads YYNGEE. DNA of the CDR3: TGTGCCAGCAGCGCCGGGGGCGGGCAGCCCCAGCATTTT. It is translated as CASSAGGGQPQHF.

The chain uses TRBV11-2 and TRBJ2-5, with D perhaps being TRBD1 or TRBD2 (5 bases each). The V gene's germline CDR1 is SGHAT and CDR2 FQNNGV. Trimming removed 6 bases at V and 3 bases at J, with 17 bases between. This CDR3 is 15 amino acids long. The CDR3 here is CASREVGTLKETQYF. In DNA, the CDR3 is TGTGCCAGCAGGGAAGTCGGGACGCTCAAAGAGACCCAGTACTTC.